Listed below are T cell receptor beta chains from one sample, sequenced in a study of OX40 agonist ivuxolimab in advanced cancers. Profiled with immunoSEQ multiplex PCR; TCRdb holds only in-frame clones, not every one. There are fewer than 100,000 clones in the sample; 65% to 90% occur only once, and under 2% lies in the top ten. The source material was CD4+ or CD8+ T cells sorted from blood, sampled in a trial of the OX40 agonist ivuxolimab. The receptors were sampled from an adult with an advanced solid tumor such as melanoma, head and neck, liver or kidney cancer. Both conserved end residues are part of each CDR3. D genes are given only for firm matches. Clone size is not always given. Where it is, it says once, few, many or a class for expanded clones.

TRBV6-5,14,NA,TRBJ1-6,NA,CASNRDGYNSPLHF,TGTGCCAGCAACCGGGACGGGTATAATTCACCCCTCCACTTT
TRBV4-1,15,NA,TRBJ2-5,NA,CASSLTTGAQETQYF,TGCGCCAGCAGTCTCACTACGGGGGCCCAAGAGACCCAGTACTTC
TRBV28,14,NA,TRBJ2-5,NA,CASSLRRGRETQYF,TGTGCCAGCAGTTTAAGGCGGGGTCGGGAGACCCAGTACTTC
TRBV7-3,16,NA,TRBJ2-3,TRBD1,CASSRWDRQLTDTQYF,TGTGCCAGCAGCCGCTGGGACAGACAACTCACAGATACGCAGTATTTT
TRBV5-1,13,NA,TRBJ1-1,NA,CASSLAGNTEAFF,TGCGCCAGCAGCTTGGCAGGAAACACTGAAGCTTTCTTT
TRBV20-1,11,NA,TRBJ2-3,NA,CSAKGLDTQYF,TGCAGTGCTAAAGGGCTGGATACGCAGTATTTT
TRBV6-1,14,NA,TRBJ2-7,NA,CASRGDGKIYEQYF,TGTGCCAGCAGGGGGGACGGGAAGATCTACGAGCAGTACTTC
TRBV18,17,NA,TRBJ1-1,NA,CASSPRPFWGVNTEAFF,TGTGCCAGCTCACCCCGACCGTTCTGGGGTGTGAACACTGAAGCTTTCTTT
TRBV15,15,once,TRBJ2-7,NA,CATSSGPDITYEQYF,TGTGCCACCAGCAGCGGACCAGATATTACCTACGAGCAGTACTTC
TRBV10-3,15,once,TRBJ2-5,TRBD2,CAISENSGGTETQYF,TGTGCCATCAGTGAGAATAGCGGGGGTACGGAGACCCAGTACTTC
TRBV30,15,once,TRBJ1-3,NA,CAWTSPGEGRNTIYF,TGTGCCTGGACCTCCCCCGGGGAGGGTAGAAACACCATATATTTT
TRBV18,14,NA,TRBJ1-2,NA,CASSPDGANYGYTF,TGTGCCAGCTCACCGGACGGAGCTAACTATGGCTACACCTTC
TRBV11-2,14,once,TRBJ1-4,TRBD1,CASSSRQGVEKLFF,TGTGCCAGCAGCTCGAGACAGGGAGTTGAAAAACTGTTTTTT
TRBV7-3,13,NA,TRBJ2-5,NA,CASGLIRRETQYF,TGTGCCAGCGGTCTCATAAGGAGGGAGACCCAGTACTTC
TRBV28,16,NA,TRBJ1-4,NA,CASFVPWGACNEKLFF,TGTGCCAGCTTCGTTCCCTGGGGGGCCTGTAATGAAAAACTGTTTTTT
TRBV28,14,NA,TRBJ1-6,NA,CASSLRAGNSPLHF,TGTGCCAGCAGTTTGAGGGCAGGGAATTCACCCCTCCACTTT
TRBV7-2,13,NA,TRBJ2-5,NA,CASSFRMLETQYF,TGTGCCAGCAGCTTCCGGATGTTGGAGACCCAGTACTTC
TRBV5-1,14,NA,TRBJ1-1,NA,CASSLKSENTEAFF,TGCGCCAGCAGCTTGAAGTCAGAGAACACTGAAGCTTTCTTT
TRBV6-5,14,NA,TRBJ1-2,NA,CASSYSMEIDGYTF,TGTGCCAGCAGTTACTCGATGGAAATAGATGGCTACACCTTC
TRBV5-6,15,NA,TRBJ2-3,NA,CASSSKGGVGDTQYF,TGTGCCAGCAGCTCAAAAGGGGGGGTTGGAGATACGCAGTATTTT
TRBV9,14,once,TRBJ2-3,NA,CASSRRVLTDTQYF,TGTGCCAGCAGCCGTAGAGTATTAACAGATACGCAGTATTTT
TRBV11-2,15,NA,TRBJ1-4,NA,CASSLDRTGIEKLFF,TGTGCCAGCAGCTTAGACCGAACAGGGATTGAAAAACTGTTTTTT
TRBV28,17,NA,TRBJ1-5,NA,CASSLLPRGAGNQPQHF,TGTGCCAGCAGTTTACTCCCCAGGGGTGCAGGCAATCAGCCCCAGCATTTT
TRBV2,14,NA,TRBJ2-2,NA,CASSDYRGVGELFF,TGTGCCAGCAGTGATTATAGGGGTGTCGGGGAGCTGTTTTTT
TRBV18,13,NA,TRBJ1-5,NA,CASREYSNQPQHF,TGTGCCAGCCGAGAGTATAGCAATCAGCCCCAGCATTTT
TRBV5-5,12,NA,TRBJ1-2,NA,CASIGFPGGYTF,TGTGCCAGCATCGGGTTTCCGGGAGGCTACACCTTC
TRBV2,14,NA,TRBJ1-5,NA,CASSDRERGQPQHF,TGTGCCAGCAGTGACAGGGAGCGGGGTCAGCCCCAGCATTTT
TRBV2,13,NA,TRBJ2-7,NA,CASGTVSSYEQYF,TGTGCCAGCGGCACGGTCAGCTCCTACGAGCAGTACTTC
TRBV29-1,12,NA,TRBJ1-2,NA,CSVEDANYGYTF,TGCAGCGTTGAGGACGCTAACTATGGCTACACCTTC
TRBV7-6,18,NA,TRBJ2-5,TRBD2,CASSLFIGLAGSAQSKDF,TGTGCCAGCAGCTTATTTATAGGGCTAGCGGGCAGTGCCCAGAGTAAAGACTTC
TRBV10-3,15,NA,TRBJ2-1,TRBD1,CAISELGQGYNEQFF,TGTGCCATCAGTGAGTTGGGACAGGGTTACAATGAGCAGTTCTTC
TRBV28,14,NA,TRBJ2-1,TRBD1,CASISGTGFHEQFF,TGTGCCAGCATCTCCGGGACAGGGTTCCATGAGCAGTTCTTC
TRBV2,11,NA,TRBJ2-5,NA,CASSEYETQYF,TGTGCCAGCAGTGAGTATGAGACCCAGTACTTC
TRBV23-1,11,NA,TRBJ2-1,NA,CASPLRTLVFF,TGCGCGTCTCCCCTGAGGACCCTTGTTTTCTTC
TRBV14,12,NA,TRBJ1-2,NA,CASSRDGYGYTF,TGTGCCAGCAGCCGGGATGGTTATGGCTACACCTTC